This TCR beta chain was sequenced for a study of T-cell reconstitution after alpha-beta-depleted transplantation in children. Unique molecular identifiers were used to barcode this TCRbeta library. TCRdb used MiXCR to reprocess the PCR reads, holding one entry per CDR3 protein. The sample records 300,000 to 400,000 distinct CDR3 sequences, less than 15% being singletons. The TCR sequence derives from a human donor who donated a stem cell graft to a child with Fanconi anemia. The source was PBMCs, collected from the stem cell graft.

The CDR3 DNA sequence: TGCAGCGTTGCTGAGACGGAGAATTCACCCCTCCACTTT. As protein: CSVAETENSPLHF. The chain combines TRBV29-1 with TRBJ1-6; D ambiguous. CDR3 length equals 13 residues. Germline CDR1 is SQVTM and CDR2 is ANQGSEA. V lost 4 bases and J lost 7, with 11 bases in between.